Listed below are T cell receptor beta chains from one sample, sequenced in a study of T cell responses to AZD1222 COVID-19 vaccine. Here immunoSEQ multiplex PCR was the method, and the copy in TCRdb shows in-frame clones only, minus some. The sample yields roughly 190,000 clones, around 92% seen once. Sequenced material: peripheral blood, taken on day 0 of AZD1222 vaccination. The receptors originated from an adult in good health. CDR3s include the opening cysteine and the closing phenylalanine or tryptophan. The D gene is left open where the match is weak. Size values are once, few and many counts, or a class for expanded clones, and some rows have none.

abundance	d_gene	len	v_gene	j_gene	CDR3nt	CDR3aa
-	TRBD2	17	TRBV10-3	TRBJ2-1	TGTGCCATCAGCGCCCTCTCTCGGGGCGGGGGGGCCAATGAGCAGTTCTTC	CAISALSRGGGANEQFF
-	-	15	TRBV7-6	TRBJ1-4	TGTGCCAGCAGCTTAAACGGTGCAACTAATGAAAAACTGTTTTTT	CASSLNGATNEKLFF
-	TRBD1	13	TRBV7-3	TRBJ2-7	TGTGCCAGCAGTCCTGGGACAGGGCTCGAGCAGTACTTC	CASSPGTGLEQYF
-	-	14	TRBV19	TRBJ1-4	TGTGCCAGTAGTAGGGTGGCAACTAATGAAAAACTGTTTTTT	CASSRVATNEKLFF
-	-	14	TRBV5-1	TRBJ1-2	TGCGCCAGCAGCCGGGACCGCGAGATCTATGGCTACACCTTC	CASSRDREIYGYTF
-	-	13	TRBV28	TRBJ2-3	TGTGCCAGCAAAGGCATGAGCACAGATACGCAGTATTTT	CASKGMSTDTQYF
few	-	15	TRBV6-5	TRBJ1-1	TGTGCCACATGGGAGCAGGGTAGATCCAACACTGAAGCTTTCTTT	CATWEQGRSNTEAFF
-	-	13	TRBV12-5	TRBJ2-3	TGTGCTAGTGGCATTCTCTTAGGGGATACGCAGTATTTT	CASGILLGDTQYF
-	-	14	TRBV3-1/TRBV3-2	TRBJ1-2	TGTGCCAGCAGCCAAGGGACAACCAACTATGGCTACACCTTC	CASSQGTTNYGYTF
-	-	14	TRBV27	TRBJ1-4	TGTGCCAGCAGCAGGACAGCAACTAATGAAAAACTGTTTTTT	CASSRTATNEKLFF
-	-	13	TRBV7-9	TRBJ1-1	TGTGCCAGCAGCCCTTCGGGGAACACTGAAGCTTTCTTT	CASSPSGNTEAFF
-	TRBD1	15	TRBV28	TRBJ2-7	TGTGCCAGCACCGACTTGACAGGGCAGAGGTACGAGCAGTACTTC	CASTDLTGQRYEQYF
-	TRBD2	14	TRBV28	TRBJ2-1	TGTGCCACTACTAGCGGGGGTCTCCACAATGAGCAGTTCTTC	CATTSGGLHNEQFF